This is a list of T cell receptor beta chains from one sample in a study of control samples from healthy donors and cancer patients. Data came from immunoSEQ multiplex PCR; TCRdb stores just in-frame clones and leaves some out. The sample holds roughly 81,000 clones, 65% to 90% seen once. What was sequenced was PBMCs. These receptors originate from a man in his 60s with head and neck cancer. Both conserved end residues are part of each CDR3. Each record gives: D gene, clone size, J gene, V gene, CDR3 protein, CDR3 DNA. The D gene is left open where the match is weak. Clone size is stated in some rows and not others, as once, few, many or a class when expanded.

TRBD2	-	TRBJ2-7	TRBV28	CASSPAGTSGSYEQYF	TGTGCCAGCAGTCCCGCGGGGACTAGCGGATCCTACGAGCAGTACTTC
-	-	TRBJ2-7	TRBV19	CASSLRLTSSEQYF	TGTGCCAGTAGTCTACGACTTACTAGCTCCGAGCAGTACTTC
TRBD1	-	TRBJ2-7	TRBV5-1	CASSLAGTGFRDEQYF	TGCGCCAGCAGCTTGGCCGGGACAGGGTTTCGGGACGAGCAGTACTTC
-	-	TRBJ2-2	TRBV21-1	CASSKARQLAGVGRELFF	TGTGCCAGCAGCAAAGCCCGTCAACTAGCGGGAGTTGGGAGGGAGCTGTTTTTT
-	-	TRBJ2-7	TRBV6-5	CASSGRAAGSYEQYF	TGTGCCAGCAGCGGACGGGCGGCGGGGTCCTACGAGCAGTACTTC
-	-	TRBJ2-7	TRBV7-7	CASSRQDGGGEQYF	TGTGCTAGCAGCCGACAGGACGGCGGGGGCGAGCAGTACTTC
-	-	TRBJ2-5	TRBV10-3	CAISGSQGPGIETQYF	TGTGCCATCAGTGGCTCACAGGGTCCCGGGATCGAGACCCAGTACTTC
-	-	TRBJ1-4	TRBV11-2	CASSPRLGSGEKLFF	TGTGCCAGCAGCCCCCGGTTGGGGTCGGGGGAAAAACTGTTTTTT
-	-	TRBJ2-3	TRBV7-9	CASTSQLATSTDTQYF	TGTGCCAGCACCTCTCAGCTAGCGACTAGCACAGATACGCAGTATTTT
-	-	TRBJ1-1	TRBV12-3/TRBV12-4	CASSLLDGAVF	TGTGCCAGCAGTCTTCTCGACGGGGCCGTCTTT
-	once	TRBJ1-2	TRBV15	CATSRGTVYRDYGYTF	TGTGCCACCAGCAGAGGGACAGTTTACCGCGACTATGGCTACACCTTC
-	-	TRBJ1-5	TRBV19	CASRRHQGNQPQHF	TGTGCCAGTAGAAGACACCAAGGCAATCAGCCCCAGCATTTT
-	once	TRBJ2-5	TRBV18	CASSPALSETQYF	TGTGCCAGCTCACCCGCTCTGTCTGAGACCCAGTACTTC
-	-	TRBJ2-1	TRBV3-1/TRBV3-2	CASSRQGRGNEQFF	TGTGCCAGCAGCCGGCAGGGCCGCGGCAATGAGCAGTTCTTC
-	-	TRBJ1-5	TRBV18	CASSPVGPSYSNQPQHF	TGTGCCAGCTCACCTGTCGGGCCCTCGTATAGCAATCAGCCCCAGCATTTT
-	-	TRBJ2-5	TRBV5-1	CASSPGQFQETQYF	TGCGCCAGCAGCCCCGGACAGTTCCAAGAGACCCAGTACTTC
-	-	TRBJ2-7	TRBV7-9	CASSLQGYEQYF	TGTGCCAGCAGCCTCCAGGGCTACGAGCAGTACTTC
-	-	TRBJ2-3	TRBV6-5	CASSYGGSTDTQYF	TGTGCCAGCAGTTACGGCGGGAGCACAGATACGCAGTATTTT
-	-	TRBJ2-7	TRBV5-1	CASSLLPGTGISEQYF	TGCGCCAGCAGCCTGCTTCCGGGAACGGGCATTAGCGAGCAGTACTTC
TRBD2	-	TRBJ2-2	TRBV9	CASSVSSGGDRELFF	TGTGCCAGCAGCGTCTCTAGCGGGGGGGACCGGGAGCTGTTTTTT
-	-	TRBJ2-1	TRBV27	CASSFYQTGHLIF	TGTGCCAGCAGTTTCTACCAGACGGGCCACTTGATCTTC
-	-	TRBJ2-5	TRBV4-2	CASSQGFGQETQYF	TGTGCCAGCAGCCAAGGTTTTGGGCAAGAGACCCAGTACTTC
TRBD2	-	TRBJ2-7	TRBV4-1	CASSQGPGGRAIQYEQYF	TGCGCCAGCAGCCAAGGTCCGGGCGGGAGGGCCATTCAGTACGAGCAGTACTTC
TRBD1	-	TRBJ2-7	TRBV12-5	CASGRDRAYEQYF	TGTGCTAGTGGGAGGGACAGGGCCTACGAGCAGTACTTC
-	-	TRBJ1-3	TRBV6-6	CASKALSGNTIYF	TGTGCCAGCAAGGCCCTCTCTGGAAACACCATATATTTT
TRBD2	-	TRBJ2-7	TRBV5-1	CASRPGGGGVTLGNEQYF	TGCGCCAGCAGGCCAGGTGGCGGGGGTGTCACTCTTGGGAACGAGCAGTACTTC
-	-	TRBJ2-5	TRBV18	CASSPPSGQETQYF	TGTGCCAGCTCACCACCGTCCGGACAAGAGACCCAGTACTTC
TRBD1	-	TRBJ1-5	TRBV10-3	CAISVGTGLYSNQPQHF	TGTGCCATCAGTGTAGGGACAGGGTTATATAGCAATCAGCCCCAGCATTTT
-	few	TRBJ2-7	TRBV7-2	CASSLVRLHEQYF	TGTGCCAGCAGCTTAGTAAGGCTCCACGAGCAGTACTTC
-	-	TRBJ2-1	TRBV11-2	CASSLGGRWINEQFF	TGTGCCAGCAGCTTAGGGGGTAGGTGGATCAATGAGCAGTTCTTC
-	-	TRBJ1-2	TRBV7-9	CASSFERGAGGYTF	TGTGCCAGCAGCTTCGAGCGGGGGGCCGGGGGCTACACCTTC
TRBD2	-	TRBJ2-1	TRBV5-1	CASSLDTSGRNEQFF	TGCGCCAGCAGCTTGGACACTAGCGGGAGAAATGAGCAGTTCTTC
-	once	TRBJ1-1	TRBV15	CATSGGFGQQAFF	TGTGCCACCAGCGGGGGGTTCGGACAGCAAGCTTTCTTT
-	few	TRBJ1-2	TRBV6-5	CASSYPQGRGYTF	TGTGCCAGCAGTTACCCGCAGGGCAGGGGCTACACCTTC
-	-	TRBJ2-7	TRBV20-1	CSASATGPYSGQYF	TGCAGTGCTAGTGCGACAGGCCCGTATAGTGGGCAGTACTTC
-	-	TRBJ2-1	TRBV7-9	CAIGGTAFVNEQFF	TGTGCCATCGGCGGGACTGCCTTTGTCAATGAGCAGTTCTTC
-	once	TRBJ2-7	TRBV18	CASSRTESYEQYF	TGTGCCAGCTCGCGGACAGAAAGCTACGAGCAGTACTTC
-	-	TRBJ1-5	TRBV28	CASSLGQGYRQPQHF	TGTGCCAGCAGTTTAGGGCAGGGGTATCGGCAGCCCCAGCATTTT
-	-	TRBJ2-1	TRBV5-6	CASSRGYNEQFF	TGTGCCAGCAGCCGGGGGTACAATGAGCAGTTCTTC
-	-	TRBJ1-4	TRBV24-1	CATSEQGANEKLFF	TGTGCCACCAGTGAACAGGGAGCTAATGAAAAACTGTTTTTT
-	-	TRBJ2-7	TRBV7-6	CASSLVAKSSYEQYF	TGTGCCAGCAGCTTAGTAGCGAAAAGCTCCTACGAGCAGTACTTC
-	once	TRBJ2-2	TRBV7-9	CASSLGGRTGELFF	TGTGCCAGCAGCTTAGGGGGGCGGACCGGGGAGCTGTTTTTT
-	-	TRBJ2-7	TRBV5-1	CASSSGLVSYEQYF	TGCGCCAGCAGCTCAGGGTTAGTCTCCTACGAGCAGTACTTC
TRBD1	-	TRBJ1-1	TRBV7-9	CASSSRQGFTEAFF	TGTGCCAGCAGCTCCCGACAGGGGTTCACTGAAGCTTTCTTT
TRBD2	-	TRBJ2-3	TRBV30	CAWSGGGWADTQYF	TGTGCCTGGAGTGGGGGAGGGTGGGCAGATACGCAGTATTTT
TRBD1	-	TRBJ1-6	TRBV3-1/TRBV3-2	CASAGTGLPNSPLHF	TGTGCCAGCGCCGGGACAGGGTTGCCGAATTCACCCCTCCACTTT
-	-	TRBJ1-2	TRBV6-2/TRBV6-3	CASSPQGYGYTF	TGTGCCAGCAGTCCACAGGGATATGGCTACACCTTC
TRBD2	-	TRBJ2-5	TRBV5-4	CASSPGTSGSRTETQYF	TGTGCCAGCAGCCCCGGGACTAGCGGGAGTCGGACGGAGACCCAGTACTTC
-	-	TRBJ1-2	TRBV19	CASSIGAAFYTF	TGTGCCAGTAGTATAGGAGCCGCATTCTACACCTTC
-	-	TRBJ2-6	TRBV5-4	CASSLGVSGANVLTF	TGTGCCAGCAGCTTGGGAGTCTCTGGGGCCAACGTCCTGACTTTC
-	-	TRBJ1-1	TRBV5-1	CASRRSVENTEAFF	TGCGCCAGCAGAAGGAGTGTGGAGAACACTGAAGCTTTCTTT
TRBD1	-	TRBJ2-3	TRBV4-2	CASSQALPDRGSDTQYF	TGTGCCAGCAGCCAAGCCTTACCGGACAGGGGATCGGATACGCAGTATTTT
-	-	TRBJ1-1	TRBV11-2	CASSKQPNTEAFF	TGTGCCAGCAGCAAACAGCCGAACACTGAAGCTTTCTTT
TRBD1	many	TRBJ1-5	TRBV19	CASSADRGGNQPQHF	TGTGCCAGTAGCGCGGACAGGGGTGGCAATCAGCCCCAGCATTTT
TRBD1	-	TRBJ2-7	TRBV3-1/TRBV3-2	CASSPGTGGNEQYF	TGTGCCAGCAGCCCGGGGACAGGGGGTAACGAGCAGTACTTC